This T cell receptor beta chain was found in a study of T-cell memory formation after mild COVID-19. Points from the study as a whole: Later expanders leaned CD4+, whereas day 15 to 85 contracting clones were balanced CD4/CD8. Nothing confirmed that second-wave clones peaking on day 37 were specific for SARS-CoV-2.

This clonotype was recorded a few times. Antigen specificity is unknown. Germline V gene lookup returns CDR1 SQVTM and CDR2 ANQGSEA. The CDR3 totals 18 residues. V gave up 4 bases and J gave up 2 bases; unmatched junction bases: 15. One entry per CDR3 protein, called by TCRdb with MiXCR from the 5' RACE reads. This table has about 210,000 distinct CDR3 sequences, about 27% appearing once. This receptor was obtained from an adult woman who had mild COVID-19 (a few samples of this study predate the infection). Cell type and time point are not known. The chain couples TRBV29-1 to TRBJ2-2, with TRBD2 matching 8 bases. Input material: PBMCs or a T cell subset sorted from them (not recorded which). CDR3 coding DNA: TGCAGCGTTGGGGTCCCAGGACTAGCCTTCCCCAACACCGGGGAGCTGTTTTTT. Protein product: CSVGVPGLAFPNTGELFF.